This is a list of T cell receptor beta chains from one sample in a study of T cell responses to AZD1222 COVID-19 vaccine. The protocol was immunoSEQ multiplex PCR, while the TCRdb copy is restricted to in-frame clones and leaves out a portion. Of 150,000 to 200,000 clones in the sample, 88% are singletons; the top ten hold around a tenth. Sequencing was performed on peripheral blood, taken 28 days after the second AZD1222 dose. The receptors stem from an adult who received the AZD1222 COVID-19 vaccine. The CDR3 runs from the conserved cysteine through the conserved F or W. Fields, in order: CDR3 DNA, CDR3 protein, V gene, clone size, J gene, D gene. A D gene is named only where the DNA matches it firmly. The listing skips clone size in some rows; elsewhere it reads once, few, many or a size class.

TGTGCCACCTATGGCACAGGGAGCTCTGGAAACACCATATATTTT CATYGTGSSGNTIYF TRBV2 . TRBJ1-3 .
TGCGCCAGCAGCTACTCGACAGGGCGCGAGCAGTACTTC CASSYSTGREQYF TRBV4-3 few TRBJ2-7 TRBD1
TGTGCCAGTAGTATAGGAGGCAGGACTAATCAGCCCCAGCATTTT CASSIGGRTNQPQHF TRBV19 . TRBJ1-5 .
TGTGCCAGCAGCCCGGGGACAGGGGATCAGCCCCAGCATTTT CASSPGTGDQPQHF TRBV28 . TRBJ1-5 TRBD1
TGTGCCAGCAGCTACGGGACTTATGGGGAGCTGTTTTTT CASSYGTYGELFF TRBV7-8 . TRBJ2-2 .
TGTGCCAGCAGTCTTGGACAGACTAACTATGGCTACACCTTC CASSLGQTNYGYTF TRBV28 . TRBJ1-2 .
TGTGCCAGTAGTGGACATGAGTACACCATATATTTT CASSGHEYTIYF TRBV19 . TRBJ1-3 .
TGCGCCAGCAGCCAAGTGATAACAGTGAACACCGGGGAGCTGTTTTTT CASSQVITVNTGELFF TRBV4-1 . TRBJ2-2 .
TGTGCCAGCAGTGAATATGGTGCCCTGACAGGGCCTTACAATGAGCAGTTCTTC CASSEYGALTGPYNEQFF TRBV6-1 few TRBJ2-1 TRBD1
TGTGCCAGCGGTAATTGGGGGATTACGGATACGCAGTATTTT CASGNWGITDTQYF TRBV2 . TRBJ2-3 .
TGTGCCACCCGTTTCTCCGGTGGGGGCACCGGGGAGCTGTTTTTT CATRFSGGGTGELFF TRBV6-2/TRBV6-3 . TRBJ2-2 .
TGTGCCAGCAGCTACGACAGGGGGAACGAGCAGTACTTC CASSYDRGNEQYF TRBV7-2 few TRBJ2-7 TRBD1
TGTGCCACCAGCAGAGAACAGGGGGGCGGCGAGCAGTACTTC CATSREQGGGEQYF TRBV15 . TRBJ2-7 TRBD1
TGCGCCAGCAGCCACCTGGGACAGAGGAACACTGAAGCTTTCTTT CASSHLGQRNTEAFF TRBV4-1 . TRBJ1-1 TRBD1
TGTGCCAGCAGCAGGGCAGGGGGTAACTACAATGAGCAGTTCTTC CASSRAGGNYNEQFF TRBV7-3 . TRBJ2-1 TRBD1
TGTGCCAGCAGTTGGGTGCCCGGGGATGGCTACACCTTC CASSWVPGDGYTF TRBV6-4 . TRBJ1-2 .
TGTGCCAGCAGCCAAGATTTATTGATAGGGAGTGGCTACACCTTC CASSQDLLIGSGYTF TRBV14 . TRBJ1-2 .
TGCGCCAGCAGCCAAGATCAAGCAGTCAGGACCTATGGCTACACCTTC CASSQDQAVRTYGYTF TRBV4-1 . TRBJ1-2 .
TGTGCCATCAGTGAGCAGGGAGAGAGCTACACCTTC CAISEQGESYTF TRBV10-3 few TRBJ1-2 .
TGTGCCAGCAGTGCCCGACGGGGACAGGGCTACGAGCAGTACTTC CASSARRGQGYEQYF TRBV6-2/TRBV6-3 . TRBJ2-7 TRBD1
TGTGCCAGCAGTTACTCGATAAGGGACACTGAAGCTTTCTTT CASSYSIRDTEAFF TRBV6-5 . TRBJ1-1 .
TGTGCCAGCAGTTTCAATAGCGGGGGGGCCTCCTACAATGAGCAGTTCTTC CASSFNSGGASYNEQFF TRBV27 . TRBJ2-1 TRBD2
TGTGCCACCGGACCTTTCCACACCGGGGAGCTGTTTTTT CATGPFHTGELFF TRBV28 . TRBJ2-2 .
TGTGCCAGCAGCTCAGGGGGCGCGGGGGCTGAAGCTTTCTTT CASSSGGAGAEAFF TRBV13 . TRBJ1-1 TRBD1
TGTGCCTGGACCCGATGGGCGGGGGGGGTCACAGATACGCAGTATTTT CAWTRWAGGVTDTQYF TRBV30 once TRBJ2-3 TRBD2
TGCAGCGTTGGGACAGGGGGGCCTGAAGCTTTCTTT CSVGTGGPEAFF TRBV29-1 . TRBJ1-1 TRBD1
TGTGCCAGCTCATCGGGGTTGGATCAGCCCCAGCATTTT CASSSGLDQPQHF TRBV18 . TRBJ1-5 .
TGTGCCAGCAGCTTTGACAGGAGCACAGATACGCAGTATTTT CASSFDRSTDTQYF TRBV11-3 . TRBJ2-3 .
TGCGCCAGCAGCCCTCGGGTTACAGACACCGGGGAGCTGTTTTTT CASSPRVTDTGELFF TRBV5-1 . TRBJ2-2 .
TGTGCTAGTGGTTTGCAATCTTCTTTGAACACCGGGGAGCTGTTTTTT CASGLQSSLNTGELFF TRBV12-5 . TRBJ2-2 .
TGTGCCAGCAGTTCTACAAGGGGGGCGCACAATACGCAGTATTTT CASSSTRGAHNTQYF TRBV11-1 once TRBJ2-3 .
TGTGCCAGCAGCCCAGGGCGGACAGGGACTACCTACGAGCAGTACTTC CASSPGRTGTTYEQYF TRBV28 once TRBJ2-7 .
TGTGCCAGCAGTGAAAGATTAGGCGGGGGGACTTCCTACGAGCAGTACTTC CASSERLGGGTSYEQYF TRBV6-1 . TRBJ2-7 TRBD2
TGTGCCTGGTGGACAGCGTACTCTGGAAACACCATATATTTT CAWWTAYSGNTIYF TRBV30 . TRBJ1-3 .
TGCGCCAGCAGCCAAGGGGGGACAGGCCACGAGCAGTACTTC CASSQGGTGHEQYF TRBV4-3 . TRBJ2-7 TRBD1
TGTGCCAGCAGAGGGGGGCAAAACTATGGCTACACCTTC CASRGGQNYGYTF TRBV25-1 . TRBJ1-2 .
TGTGCCAGCAGCCCAGGGGGCATAGGGCGGTGGAACTATGGCTACACCTTC CASSPGGIGRWNYGYTF TRBV6-2/TRBV6-3 . TRBJ1-2 TRBD1
TGCGCCAGCAGCCAGGGAGAGGATAATTCACCCCTCCACTTT CASSQGEDNSPLHF TRBV5-1 once TRBJ1-6 .
TGTGCCAGCAGCACAGAGTACCTAAATCAGCCCCAGCATTTT CASSTEYLNQPQHF TRBV16 . TRBJ1-5 .
TGCGCCAGCAGCTTGGTTTTGCTCTCAGCGGGGGGGTACAATGAGCAGTTCTTC CASSLVLLSAGGYNEQFF TRBV5-1 . TRBJ2-1 TRBD2
TGTGCCAGCAGCTCTGCTGGACAGGGGAACTATGGCCACACCTTC CASSSAGQGNYGHTF TRBV13 once TRBJ1-2 TRBD1
TGCAGCGTTGAGGGACAGGGTGGCTACGAGCAGTACTTC CSVEGQGGYEQYF TRBV29-1 . TRBJ2-7 TRBD1
TGCGCCAGCAGCCACTCACCCCGGGACCAGGCTAAGAGGGGAGAGACCCAGTACTTC CASSHSPRDQAKRGETQYF TRBV4-1 . TRBJ2-5 .
TGTGCCAGCAGTTTCCATCCCACCGGGGAGCTGTTTTTT CASSFHPTGELFF TRBV5-5 . TRBJ2-2 .
TGTGCCAGCAGCTTAGTTGCTAGCGGGGGGTCTAACAATGAGCAGTTCTTC CASSLVASGGSNNEQFF TRBV11-2 . TRBJ2-1 TRBD2
TGTGCCAGCTCAATTACAGGGGGCGGCGAGCAGTACTTC CASSITGGGEQYF TRBV18 . TRBJ2-7 TRBD1
TGTGCCAGCAGCTTGGTTTGGGACAGCGTGAACACCGGGGAGCTGTTTTTT CASSLVWDSVNTGELFF TRBV5-6 . TRBJ2-2 TRBD1
TGTGCCAGCAGCCCCGCGGGGACGATTAATGCCTACGAGCAGTACTTC CASSPAGTINAYEQYF TRBV9 . TRBJ2-7 .
TGTGCCAGCAGTTCCGGCCGATTCCGGGACAAGGGCTACACCTTC CASSSGRFRDKGYTF TRBV28 . TRBJ1-2 .
TGTGCCATCGATTCCGCCCGGCCGCCGGCGGGCGGGGAGCTGTTTTTT CAIDSARPPAGGELFF TRBV28 once TRBJ2-2 .
TGTGCCAGCAGGGGACAGGTTAGCTCCTACGAGCAGTACTTC CASRGQVSSYEQYF TRBV6-5 . TRBJ2-7 TRBD1
TGTGCTAGCAGCTTAGATCGGGGGACAGATACGCAGTATTTT CASSLDRGTDTQYF TRBV7-7 . TRBJ2-3 .
TGCGCCAGCAGTGAGTCCCGGGGCCATAGCAATCAGCCCCAGCATTTT CASSESRGHSNQPQHF TRBV10-1 . TRBJ1-5 .